This TCR beta chain was recorded in a study of regulatory T cells in long-lasting Graves disease. Study-level points and caveats: Under persistent disease, TRBV28, TRBJ1-2 and TRBJ2-5 were used preferentially.

With respect to this clonotype: Its target is unknown.

Researchers made TCR beta libraries by using iRepertoire HTBI primers and running Arm-PCR on CDR3 regions. Via MiXCR, TCRdb re-called the multiplex PCR reads, giving one row per CDR3 protein. The sample lists approximately 350,000 distinct CDR3 sequences; approximately 10% were seen once. V lost 0 bases, J lost 3 bases, and 7 bases stayed unmatched. Germline V lookup: CDR1 LGHNA, CDR2 YSLEER. CDR3 length: 17 residues. Time point of the sample: newly diagnosed GD, antithyroid drugs for less than 3 months. RNA from PBMCs was the source of the TCR library. The same data also contributed to another study, on T cells in Graves' hyperthyroidism and ophthalmopathy. As that report states: An initial round of RT-PCR targeting the TCR CDR3 relied on the HTBI primer set.

This sequence joins TRBV4-3 and TRBJ2-7, with 11 bases aligning to TRBD2. The sequence derives from a woman between 18 and 30 years old with Graves disease. The sample was peripheral blood mononuclear cells (PBMCs), taken at new diagnosis, from a patient treated with antithyroid drugs. The DNA for the CDR3 is TGCGCCAGCAGCCAAGATCTCGGACTAGCGGGCTACTACGAGCAGTACTTC. Translated: CASSQDLGLAGYYEQYF.